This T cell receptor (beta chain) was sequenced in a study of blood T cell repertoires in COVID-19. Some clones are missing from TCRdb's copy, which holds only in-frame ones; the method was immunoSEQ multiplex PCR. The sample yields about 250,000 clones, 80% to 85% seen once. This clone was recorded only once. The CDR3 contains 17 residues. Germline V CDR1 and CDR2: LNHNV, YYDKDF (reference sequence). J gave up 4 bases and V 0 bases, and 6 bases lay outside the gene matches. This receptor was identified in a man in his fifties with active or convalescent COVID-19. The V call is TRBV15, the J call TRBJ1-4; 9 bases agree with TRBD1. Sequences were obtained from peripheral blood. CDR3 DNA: TGTGCCACCAGCAGAGATTGGGAGGACAGGGGTAATGAAAAACTGTTTTTT. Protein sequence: CATSRDWEDRGNEKLFF.